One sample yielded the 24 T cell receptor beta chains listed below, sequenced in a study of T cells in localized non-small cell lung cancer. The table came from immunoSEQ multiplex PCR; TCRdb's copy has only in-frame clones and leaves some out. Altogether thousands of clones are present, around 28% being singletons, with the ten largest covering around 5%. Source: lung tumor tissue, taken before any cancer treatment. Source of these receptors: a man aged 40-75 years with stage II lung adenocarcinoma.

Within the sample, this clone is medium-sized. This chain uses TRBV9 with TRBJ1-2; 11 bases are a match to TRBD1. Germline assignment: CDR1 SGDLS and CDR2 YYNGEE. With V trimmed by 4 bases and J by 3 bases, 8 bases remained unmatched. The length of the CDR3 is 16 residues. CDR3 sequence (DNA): TGTGCCAGCAGCCCGATCCCGGGACAGGGGGACTATGGCTACACCTTC. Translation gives CASSPIPGQGDYGYTF.

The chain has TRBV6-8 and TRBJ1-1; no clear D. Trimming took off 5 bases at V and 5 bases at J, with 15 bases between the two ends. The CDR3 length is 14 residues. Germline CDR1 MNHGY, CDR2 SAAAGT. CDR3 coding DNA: TGTGCCAGCAGTCGCAGCCTAGAGGGAACTGAAGCTTTCTTT. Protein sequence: CASSRSLEGTEAFF.

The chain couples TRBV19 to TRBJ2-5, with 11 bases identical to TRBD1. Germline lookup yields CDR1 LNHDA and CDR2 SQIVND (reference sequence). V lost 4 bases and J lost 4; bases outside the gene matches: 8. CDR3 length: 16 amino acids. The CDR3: CASSTHAGTGGETQYF. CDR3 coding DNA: TGTGCCAGTAGTACTCATGCTGGGACAGGGGGAGAGACCCAGTACTTC.

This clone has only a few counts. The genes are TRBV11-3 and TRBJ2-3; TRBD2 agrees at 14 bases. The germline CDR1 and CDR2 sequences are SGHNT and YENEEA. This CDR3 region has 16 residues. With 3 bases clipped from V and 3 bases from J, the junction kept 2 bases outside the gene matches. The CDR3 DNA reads TGTGCCAGCAGCTTTTGGACTAGCGGGAGGACAGATACGCAGTATTTT. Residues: CASSFWTSGRTDTQYF. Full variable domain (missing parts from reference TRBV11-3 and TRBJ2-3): EAGVVQSPRYKIIEKKQPVAFWCNPISGHNTLYWYLQNLGQGPELLIRYENEEAVDDSQLPKDRFSAERLKGVDSTLKIQPAELGDSAVYLCASSFWTSGRTDTQYFGPGTRLTVL.

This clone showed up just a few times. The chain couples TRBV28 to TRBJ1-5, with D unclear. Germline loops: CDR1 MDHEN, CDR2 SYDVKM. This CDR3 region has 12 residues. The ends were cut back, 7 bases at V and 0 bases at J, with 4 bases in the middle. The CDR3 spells CASKDSNQPQHF. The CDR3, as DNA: TGTGCCAGCAAAGATAGCAATCAGCCCCAGCATTTT.

The CDR3 reads CASSRTGTGNTGELFF. The CDR3, as DNA: TGCGCCAGCAGTCGTACGGGGACAGGGAACACCGGGGAGCTGTTTTTT. This chain connects TRBV5-1 to TRBJ2-2, with 8 positions matching TRBD1. Germline V CDR1 and CDR2: SGHRS, YFSETQ. The CDR3 spans 16 residues. J gave up 1 base and V 5 bases, and 7 bases lay outside the gene matches.

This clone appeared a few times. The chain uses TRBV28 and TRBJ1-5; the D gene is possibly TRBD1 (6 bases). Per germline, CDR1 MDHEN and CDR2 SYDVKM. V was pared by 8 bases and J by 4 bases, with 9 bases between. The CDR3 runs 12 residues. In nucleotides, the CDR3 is TGTGCCAGCCAGGGGACTAATCAGCCCCAGCATTTT. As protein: CASQGTNQPQHF.

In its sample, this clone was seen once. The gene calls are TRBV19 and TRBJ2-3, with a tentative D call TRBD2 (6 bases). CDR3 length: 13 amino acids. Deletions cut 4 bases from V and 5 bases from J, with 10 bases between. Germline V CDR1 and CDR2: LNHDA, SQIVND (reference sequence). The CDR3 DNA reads TGTGCCAGTAGTACGACTAGAAGAGATACGCAGTATTTT. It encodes CASSTTRRDTQYF.

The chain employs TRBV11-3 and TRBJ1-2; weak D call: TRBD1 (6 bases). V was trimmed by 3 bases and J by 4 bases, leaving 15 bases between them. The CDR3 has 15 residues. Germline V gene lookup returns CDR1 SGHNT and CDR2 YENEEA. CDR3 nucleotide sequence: TGTGCCAGCAGCTTGGCGGGGGCGACGGTCTATGGCTACACCTTC. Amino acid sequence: CASSLAGATVYGYTF.

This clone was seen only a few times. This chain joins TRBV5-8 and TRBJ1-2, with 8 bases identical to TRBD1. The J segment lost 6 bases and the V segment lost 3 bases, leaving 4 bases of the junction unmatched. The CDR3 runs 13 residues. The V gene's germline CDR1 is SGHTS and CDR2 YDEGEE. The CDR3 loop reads CASSSETGDGYTF. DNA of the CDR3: TGTGCCAGCAGCTCGGAGACAGGGGATGGCTACACCTTC.

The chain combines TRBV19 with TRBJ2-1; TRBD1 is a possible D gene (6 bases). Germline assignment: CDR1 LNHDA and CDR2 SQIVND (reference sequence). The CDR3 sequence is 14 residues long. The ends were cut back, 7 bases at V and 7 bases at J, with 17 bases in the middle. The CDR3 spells CASTSQGWGNEQFF. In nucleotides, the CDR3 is TGTGCCAGTACGAGTCAGGGGTGGGGGAATGAGCAGTTCTTC.

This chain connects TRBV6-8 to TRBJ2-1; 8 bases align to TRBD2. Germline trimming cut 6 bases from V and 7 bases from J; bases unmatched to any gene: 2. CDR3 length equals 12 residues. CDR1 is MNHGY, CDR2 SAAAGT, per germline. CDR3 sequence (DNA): TGTGCCAGCAGAACGGGGGGGAATGAGCAGTTCTTC. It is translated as CASRTGGNEQFF.

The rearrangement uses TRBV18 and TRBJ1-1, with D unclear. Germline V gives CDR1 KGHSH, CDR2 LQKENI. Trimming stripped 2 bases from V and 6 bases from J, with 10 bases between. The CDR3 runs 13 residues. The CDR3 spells CASSPGTGAEAFF. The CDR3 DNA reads TGTGCCAGCTCACCAGGCACGGGAGCTGAAGCTTTCTTT.

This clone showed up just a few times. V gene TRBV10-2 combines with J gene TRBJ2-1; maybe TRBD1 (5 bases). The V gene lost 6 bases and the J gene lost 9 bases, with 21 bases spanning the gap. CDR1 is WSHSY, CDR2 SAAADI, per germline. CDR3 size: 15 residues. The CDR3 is CASSRQSLIPGEQFF. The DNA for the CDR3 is TGCGCCAGCAGCCGACAGTCTTTAATACCGGGTGAGCAGTTCTTC.

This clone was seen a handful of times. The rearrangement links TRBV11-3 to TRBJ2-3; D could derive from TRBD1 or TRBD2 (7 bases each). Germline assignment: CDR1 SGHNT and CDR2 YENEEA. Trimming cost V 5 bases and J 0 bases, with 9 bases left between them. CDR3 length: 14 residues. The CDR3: CASSQGGSTDTQYF. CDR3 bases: TGTGCCAGCAGCCAGGGGGGGAGCACAGATACGCAGTATTTT.

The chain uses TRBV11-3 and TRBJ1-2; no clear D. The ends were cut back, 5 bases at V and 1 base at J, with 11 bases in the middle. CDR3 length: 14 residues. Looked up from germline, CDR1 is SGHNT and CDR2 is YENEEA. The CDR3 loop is CASSPLEGNYGYTF. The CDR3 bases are TGTGCCAGCAGCCCCTTAGAGGGTAACTATGGCTACACCTTC.

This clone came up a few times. CDR3 loop: CASSPRTGDYGYTF. For the CDR3, the DNA is TGTGCCAGCAGCCCCCGGACAGGGGACTATGGCTACACCTTC. This chain links TRBV11-3 with TRBJ1-2; 9 positions agree with TRBD1. V was clipped by 5 bases and J by 3 bases; unmatched bases: 4. Germline loops: CDR1 SGHNT, CDR2 YENEEA. This CDR3 region has 14 residues.

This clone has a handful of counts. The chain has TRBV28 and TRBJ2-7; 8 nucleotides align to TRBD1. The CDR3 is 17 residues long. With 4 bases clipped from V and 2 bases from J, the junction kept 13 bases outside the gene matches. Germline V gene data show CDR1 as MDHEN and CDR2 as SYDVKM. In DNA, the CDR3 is TGTGCCAGCAGTTCAACTGTAGCGGACAGGGCACCCTACGAGCAGTACTTC. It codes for CASSSTVADRAPYEQYF.

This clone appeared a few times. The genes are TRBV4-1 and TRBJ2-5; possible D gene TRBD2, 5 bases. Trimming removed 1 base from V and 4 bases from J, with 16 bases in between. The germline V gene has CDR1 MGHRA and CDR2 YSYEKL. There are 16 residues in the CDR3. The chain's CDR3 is CASSQVARSGGETQYF. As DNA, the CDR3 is TGCGCCAGCAGCCAAGTTGCGCGGAGCGGCGGAGAGACCCAGTACTTC.

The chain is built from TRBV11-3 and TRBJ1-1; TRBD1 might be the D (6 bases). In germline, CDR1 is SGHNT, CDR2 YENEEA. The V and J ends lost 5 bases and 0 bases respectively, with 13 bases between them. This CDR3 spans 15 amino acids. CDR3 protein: CASSPVGQLNTEAFF. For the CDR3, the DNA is TGTGCCAGCAGCCCGGTAGGACAGTTGAACACTGAAGCTTTCTTT.

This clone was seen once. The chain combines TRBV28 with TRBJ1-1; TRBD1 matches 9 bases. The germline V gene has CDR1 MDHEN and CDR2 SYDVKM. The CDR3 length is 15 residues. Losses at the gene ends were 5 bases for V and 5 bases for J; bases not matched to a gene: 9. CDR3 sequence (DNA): TGTGCCAGCAGTCAGCATGGGACAGGGAAAACTGAAGCTTTCTTT. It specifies CASSQHGTGKTEAFF.

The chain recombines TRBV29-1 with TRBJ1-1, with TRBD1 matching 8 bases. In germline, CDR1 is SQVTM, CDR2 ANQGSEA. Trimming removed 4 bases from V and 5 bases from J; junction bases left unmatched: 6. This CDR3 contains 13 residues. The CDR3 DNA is TGCAGCGTTGGGAACAGGGGGATGACTGAAGCTTTCTTT. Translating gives CSVGNRGMTEAFF.

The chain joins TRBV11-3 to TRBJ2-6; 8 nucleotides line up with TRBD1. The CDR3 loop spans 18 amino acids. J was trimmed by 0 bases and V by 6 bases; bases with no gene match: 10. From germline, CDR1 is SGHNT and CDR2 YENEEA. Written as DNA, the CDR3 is TGTGCCAGCAGACCATCGGGACAGGTCAGCTCTGGGGCCAACGTCCTGACTTTC. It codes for CASRPSGQVSSGANVLTF.

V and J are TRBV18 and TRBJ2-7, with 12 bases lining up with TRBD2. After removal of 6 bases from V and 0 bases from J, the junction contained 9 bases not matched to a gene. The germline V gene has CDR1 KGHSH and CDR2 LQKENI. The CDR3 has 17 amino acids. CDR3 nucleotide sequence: TGTGCCAGCTCCGAACTAGCGGGAGGCACTAGCTCCTACGAGCAGTACTTC. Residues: CASSELAGGTSSYEQYF.